A single sample is the source of the 10 T cell receptor beta chains below, sequenced in a study of post-analysis software for immune sequencing data. Notes on the study in general: There were four or five TRBV segments more frequent in patients than controls, and TRBV5-6, TRBV5-1 and TRBV20-1 were among them.

The TCR beta cDNA libraries contained unique molecular identifiers. Via MiXCR, TCRdb re-called the PCR reads, giving one row per CDR3 protein. The sample carries hundreds of thousands of distinct CDR3 sequences, roughly 46% recorded once. These receptors have no known antigen. Sequenced sample: blood. The origin of the receptors is a girl between 10 and 17 years old with multiple sclerosis.

This clonotype was counted between two and nine times. This rearrangement joins TRBV10-3 to TRBJ2-3, with 9 bases matching TRBD2. CDR1 and CDR2 from the germline V gene are ENHRY and SYGVKD. There are 15 residues in the CDR3. J gave up 4 bases and V 6 bases, and 8 bases lay outside the gene matches. The CDR3 sequence is CAIRTPAGGADTQYF. CDR3 bases: TGTGCCATCAGAACACCAGCGGGGGGCGCAGATACGCAGTATTTT.

The rearrangement uses TRBV9 and TRBJ2-7; D may be TRBD2 (5 bases). V lost 3 bases and J lost 5, with 18 bases in between. The germline CDR1 and CDR2 sequences are SGDLS and YYNGEE. The CDR3 totals 15 residues. CDR3 DNA: TGTGCCAGCAGCGGGGGTTTTGCGGGTACGCACGAGCAGTACTTC. Protein: CASSGGFAGTHEQYF.

The chain links TRBV5-1 to TRBJ2-3; tentatively, D is TRBD1 (6 bases). Germline CDR1 SGHRS, CDR2 YFSETQ. The CDR3 runs to 17 residues. Trimming removed 3 bases at V and 1 base at J, with 18 bases between. The CDR3 loop is CASSSTRQVEGTDTQYF. The CDR3 coding sequence is TGCGCCAGCAGCTCTACCCGACAGGTAGAGGGCACAGATACGCAGTATTTT.

This clonotype has a handful of counts. The chain recombines TRBV7-6 with TRBJ2-7; D gene ambiguous. Germline V CDR1 and CDR2: SGHVS, FNYEAQ. CDR3 length: 15 residues. V was pared by 3 bases and J by 0 bases, with 12 bases between. The CDR3 spells CASSFSGIDSYEQYF. Written as DNA, the CDR3 is TGTGCCAGCAGCTTTTCAGGCATCGACTCCTACGAGCAGTACTTC.

The chain employs TRBV9 and TRBJ2-7; 7 bases are shared with TRBD2. Germline V CDR1 and CDR2: SGDLS, YYNGEE. This CDR3 comprises 16 residues. V gave up 2 bases and J gave up 3 bases; unmatched junction bases: 11. The CDR3 is CASSVGGVGPNYEQYF. The DNA of the CDR3 is TGTGCCAGCAGCGTTGGGGGGGTTGGACCAAACTACGAGCAGTACTTC.

This clonotype turned up a few times. The genes are TRBV20-1 and TRBJ1-1; D not resolved. Per the germline V gene, CDR1 is DFQATT and CDR2 is SNEGSKA (reference sequence). Trimming removed 6 bases from V and 0 bases from J, with 11 bases in between. This CDR3 spans 13 amino acids. This CDR3 reads CSALYSLNTEAFF. CDR3 DNA sequence: TGCAGTGCCCTATACAGTTTGAACACTGAAGCTTTCTTT.

The chain couples TRBV9 to TRBJ2-1; TRBD2 matches at 8 bases. The trim removed 1 base at V and 7 bases at J, leaving 7 bases unmatched. The CDR3 extends over 15 amino acids. Germline V lookup: CDR1 SGDLS, CDR2 YYNGEE. CDR3 in amino acids: CASSVPAGEINEQFF. CDR3 DNA: TGTGCCAGCAGCGTACCAGCGGGAGAAATAAATGAGCAGTTCTTC.

V gene TRBV29-1 combines with J gene TRBJ2-5; a weak D match, TRBD1 (5 bases). Trimming took 6 bases from V and 2 from J, leaving 13 bases between them. The CDR3 consists of 13 residues. From germline, CDR1 is SQVTM and CDR2 ANQGSEA. The CDR3 loop is CSVGREVQETQYF. For the CDR3, the DNA is TGCAGCGTGGGGCGAGAAGTGCAAGAGACCCAGTACTTC.

The chain links TRBV6-5 to TRBJ1-2; D call uncertain. Trimming pared 6 bases from V and 4 bases from J, leaving 18 bases between. The length of the CDR3 is 15 residues. Germline-derived CDR1 and CDR2 are MNHEY and SVGAGI. As DNA, the CDR3 is TGTGCCAGCAGCCCCATCTCGACACTGACCTATGGCTACACCTTC. Translation gives CASSPISTLTYGYTF.

About this clonotype itself: A much larger clonotype is one base distant, so this may be a read error. This sequence joins TRBV29-1 and TRBJ2-7; D gene unclear. The CDR3 loop spans 12 amino acids. V was clipped by 7 bases and J by 3 bases, with 13 bases between them. Germline CDR1 SQVTM, CDR2 ANQGSEA. For the CDR3, the DNA is TGCAGCGCTGGGCAAGGATGCTACGAGCAGTACTTC. This encodes CSAGQGCYEQYF.